This T cell receptor beta chain appears in the sequencing data of a study of Ad26.COV2.S vaccination and SARS-CoV-2 variants. Background on the study: Intramuscularly, Ad26.COV2.S was given either once or twice, 56 days apart.

Stated treatment: around 19 received Ad26.COV2.S at low or high dose, single or two shots; 5 received placebo; per-sample allocation not given. Collection of samples fell on day 63 after the first vaccine or placebo injection. Libraries were prepared by immunoSEQ multiplex PCR; TCRdb keeps only in-frame clonotypes and omits some of them. The table lists hundreds of thousands of clones, 87% of them singletons. General observations from the study: Recipients of vaccine and of placebo showed similar breadth of their non-spike TCR repertoires. After vaccination, substantial breadth of spike-specific CD8+ and CD4+ responses was reported. Placebo recipients had lower spike-specific TCR breadth than vaccine recipients.

This CDR3 spans 16 amino acids. Germline CDR1 and CDR2: SGHTA and FQGNSA. V was shortened by 2 bases and J by 4 bases, with 12 bases between the two germline ends. Worth noting for this clone: Its target is not known.

The sequence was obtained from a person between 18 and 65 years old who received the Ad26.COV2.S COVID-19 vaccine or a placebo. The chain couples TRBV7-2 to TRBJ2-6, with D perhaps matching TRBD1 (5 bases). The starting material was peripheral blood, obtained in a trial of Ad26.COV2.S vaccine versus placebo. The CDR3 protein is CASSLLGESGANVLTF. CDR3 sequence (DNA): TGTGCCAGCAGCTTACTAGGGGAATCGGGGGCCAACGTCCTGACTTTC. Full variable domain (missing parts from reference TRBV7-2 and TRBJ2-6): GAGVSQSPSNKVTEKGKDVELRCDPISGHTALYWYRQSLGQGLEFLIYFQGNSAPDKSGLPSDRFSAERTGGSVSTLTIQRTQQEDSAVYLCASSLLGESGANVLTFGAGSRLTVL.